The 22 T cell receptor beta chains listed next were all sequenced from one sample in a study of shared clonotypes between healthy human individuals. Here immunoSEQ multiplex PCR was the method, and the copy in TCRdb shows in-frame clones only, minus some. The sample has 110,000 or so clones, 68% seen once. Sequencing input: memory CD8+ T cells sorted from blood. Subset denoted: CD45RO+ cells pooled with CCR7-negative TemRA cells. The receptors shown here come from a woman aged 25 to 39 in good health.

This clone was picked up a small number of times. This chain links TRBV20-1 with TRBJ1-3; 7 bases map to TRBD1. The CDR3 is made up of 11 amino acids. V dropped 6 bases and J dropped 8; count of bases not matched to a gene: 4. Germline V CDR1 and CDR2: DFQATT, SNEGSKA (reference sequence). CDR3 in DNA: TGCAGTGCCACAGGGGAATACACCATATATTTT. It specifies CSATGEYTIYF.

V gene TRBV28 combines with J gene TRBJ2-7; D possibly uses TRBD1 or TRBD2 (5 bases each). Germline V gene sequence: CDR1 MDHEN, CDR2 SYDVKM. The CDR3 has 17 amino acids. Trimming removed 5 bases from V and 2 bases from J, with 22 bases in between. CDR3 coding DNA: TGTGCCAGCAGTCTCTACGTGGGGGACCCTCCCACCTACGAGCAGTACTTC. Its translation: CASSLYVGDPPTYEQYF.

This clone has ten or more counts. The chain employs TRBV6-4 and TRBJ2-2, with D tentatively TRBD1 or TRBD2 (5 bases each). The CDR3 contains 16 residues. Germline-derived CDR1 and CDR2 are MRHNA and SNTAGT. V was pared by 3 bases and J by 2 bases, with 13 bases between. The CDR3 DNA reads as TGTGCCAGCAGTGATGGGGACGGCCAAAACACCGGGGAGCTGTTTTTT. It yields the protein CASSDGDGQNTGELFF.

This clone was counted once. V is TRBV4-1 and J is TRBJ2-7; 13 bases line up with TRBD2. From germline, CDR1 is MGHRA and CDR2 YSYEKL. The ends lost 5 bases at V and 3 bases at J; junction bases unmatched: 4. The CDR3 runs 15 residues. CDR3 in amino acids: CASSARLAGGYEQYF. The CDR3 DNA reads as TGCGCCAGCAGCGCCCGACTAGCGGGAGGCTACGAGCAGTACTTC.

This sequence joins TRBV2 and TRBJ2-1; TRBD2 agrees at 13 bases. The trim removed 1 base at V and 4 bases at J, leaving 7 bases unmatched. Looked up from germline, CDR1 is SNHLY and CDR2 is FYNNEI. The CDR3 contains 18 residues. The CDR3 here is CASSEVTSGRARYNEQFF. CDR3 bases: TGTGCCAGCAGTGAAGTAACTAGCGGGAGGGCACGTTACAATGAGCAGTTCTTC.

Many counts were recorded for this clone. The chain uses TRBV6-1 and TRBJ1-3; no firm D call. The CDR3 is 13 amino acids. V lost 4 bases, J lost 2 bases, and 6 bases lay in between. CDR1 is MNHNS, CDR2 SASEGT, per germline. As DNA, the CDR3 is TGTGCCAGCAGTGCCGATGCTGGAAACACCATATATTTT. Its protein is CASSADAGNTIYF.

As concerns this clone: The same CDR3 is also encoded by other DNA sequences in this sample. V and J are TRBV4-2 and TRBJ1-1, with D uncertain. V lost 1 base and J lost 5, with 8 bases in between. The CDR3 runs to 13 residues. Germline values: CDR1 LGHNA, CDR2 YNFKEQ. The CDR3 reads CASSQGAGTEAFF. In DNA, the CDR3 is TGTGCCAGCAGCCAAGGTGCGGGAACTGAAGCTTTCTTT.

The rearrangement uses TRBV2 and TRBJ2-1; D is perhaps TRBD1 (6 bases). This CDR3 has 14 amino acids. V lost 6 bases and J lost 3, with 12 bases in between. Germline V gene lookup returns CDR1 SNHLY and CDR2 FYNNEI. The CDR3 region has the DNA TGTGCCAGCAGGAAGACAGGAGTCTACAATGAGCAGTTCTTC. This encodes CASRKTGVYNEQFF.

This clone came up once. V gene TRBV28 combines with J gene TRBJ2-1, with 10 bases aligning to TRBD2. The germline V gene has CDR1 MDHEN and CDR2 SYDVKM. This CDR3 has 14 amino acids. J lost 4 bases, V lost 8 bases, and 5 bases had no gene match. CDR3 DNA sequence: TGTGCCAGCCACGGACTAGCGGAGTACAATGAGCAGTTCTTC. Translation gives CASHGLAEYNEQFF. The full variable domain, in which reference TRBV28 and TRBJ2-1 provide the parts outside the CDR3, is DVKVTQSSRYLVKRTGEKVFLECVQDMDHENMFWYRQDPGLGLRLIYFSYDVKMKEKGDIPEGYSVSREKKERFSLILESASTNQTSMYLCASHGLAEYNEQFFGPGTRLTVL.

In the case of this clone: A junction boundary mismatches the germline segment, possibly from a read error. V is TRBV6-1 and J is TRBJ2-1, with D perhaps matching TRBD1 (5 bases). From germline, CDR1 is MNHNS and CDR2 SASEGT. This CDR3 has 15 residues. The CDR3 nucleotides are TGTGCCAGCAGCGAAGCGATAGGGGAAGGTCACGAGCAGTTCTTC. Translated, it gives CASSEAIGEGHEQFF.

This clone is medium-sized by share. The chain carries TRBV7-9 and TRBJ1-4; D is unresolved. V lost 2 bases to trimming and J lost 7 bases, with 5 bases between them. Per the germline V gene, CDR1 is SEHNR and CDR2 is FQNEAQ (reference sequence). The CDR3 totals 12 residues. The DNA of the CDR3 is TGTGCCAGCAGCTTATTAGGTGAAAAACTGTTTTTT. Translation: CASSLLGEKLFF. The variable domain in full, completed from reference TRBV7-9 and TRBJ1-4, reads DTGVSQNPRHKITKRGQNVTFRCDPISEHNRLYWYRQTLGQGPEFLTYFQNEAQLEKSRLLSDRFSAERPKGSFSTLEIQRTEQGDSAMYLCASSLLGEKLFFGSGTQLSVL.

The chain uses TRBV29-1 and TRBJ1-4; TRBD1 aligns across 10 bases. Trimming took 6 bases from V and 8 from J; bases not matched to a gene: 6. This CDR3 comprises 13 residues. Germline V gene data show CDR1 as SQVTM and CDR2 as ANQGSEA. CDR3 region: CSVMTGGAEKLFF. The CDR3 bases are TGCAGCGTAATGACAGGGGGCGCGGAAAAACTGTTTTTT.

This clone was seen ten or more times. The chain has TRBV19 and TRBJ2-6; TRBD1 or TRBD2 may be the D gene (5 bases each). V shed 1 base and J shed 0 bases, with 13 bases lying between them. The CDR3 totals 18 residues. The V gene's germline CDR1 is LNHDA and CDR2 SQIVND (reference sequence). The CDR3 protein is CASSIAGRFYSGANVLTF. In nucleotides, the CDR3 is TGTGCCAGTAGTATAGCGGGGCGATTCTACTCTGGGGCCAACGTCCTGACTTTC.

This clone occurred a few times. The rearrangement joins TRBV6-5 to TRBJ1-2; D not certain. V was shortened by 7 bases and J by 2 bases, with 14 bases between the two germline ends. CDR3 length: 14 amino acids. Per germline, CDR1 MNHEY and CDR2 SVGAGI. CDR3: CASTLGGGNYGYTF. The CDR3 DNA follows: TGTGCCAGCACCCTCGGAGGCGGGAACTATGGCTACACCTTC.

The rearrangement links TRBV13 to TRBJ1-2; a weak D match, TRBD1 (5 bases). Germline V gene lookup returns CDR1 PRHDT and CDR2 FYEKMQ (reference sequence). V was trimmed by 5 bases and J by 6 bases, leaving 13 bases between them. This CDR3 is 13 amino acids long. CDR3 region: CASSRGSGDGYTF. CDR3 in DNA: TGTGCCAGCAGCCGGGGGTCGGGTGATGGCTACACCTTC. The variable domain in full, with the rest retrieved from reference TRBV13 and TRBJ1-2, is AAGVIQSPRHLIKEKRETATLKCYPIPRHDTVYWYQQGPGQDPQFLISFYEKMQSDKGSIPDRFSAQQFSDYHSELNMSSLELGDSALYFCASSRGSGDGYTFGSGTRLTVV.

The chain is built from TRBV27 and TRBJ2-2, with TRBD2 matching 11 bases. Losses at the gene ends were 4 bases for V and 9 bases for J; bases not matched to a gene: 13. Germline loops: CDR1 MNHEY, CDR2 SMNVEV (reference sequence). The CDR3 consists of 17 residues. The CDR3 bases are TGTGCCAGCAGTTCCTACTACGGGCTAGCGGGAGGATGGGAGCTGTTTTTT. Translating gives CASSSYYGLAGGWELFF.

The V and J genes are TRBV6-5 and TRBJ2-2, with 11 positions matching TRBD1. V shed 4 bases, J shed 4 bases, and the junction held 5 bases outside the gene matches. CDR1 is MNHEY and CDR2 is SVGAGI in the germline V gene. The CDR3 has 16 residues. The CDR3 DNA sequence: TGTGCCAGCAGTTTGGGACAGGGGGTGTTCACCGGGGAGCTGTTTTTT. It is translated as CASSLGQGVFTGELFF.

CDR3 DNA: TGTGCCAGCAGCGTTAGTGATTATGAGCAGTTCTTC. Encoded protein: CASSVSDYEQFF. The genes are TRBV9 and TRBJ2-1, with D unclear. The CDR3 is 12 residues long. Trimming removed 2 bases from V and 8 bases from J, with 8 bases in between. Germline CDR1 SGDLS, CDR2 YYNGEE.

This sequence joins TRBV2 and TRBJ1-1; D is undetermined. The CDR3 extends over 12 amino acids. V was cut by 6 bases and J by 1 base, with 6 bases left in between. The germline CDR1 and CDR2 sequences are SNHLY and FYNNEI. CDR3 bases: TGTGCCAGCAGAGGAGCGAACACTGAAGCTTTCTTT. Translation: CASRGANTEAFF.

This clone has only a few counts. The chain joins TRBV27 to TRBJ2-7, with 7 bases identical to TRBD2. The CDR3 has 16 residues. Germline V gene data show CDR1 as MNHEY and CDR2 as SMNVEV (reference sequence). J lost 4 bases, V lost 5 bases, and 14 bases had no gene match. Written as DNA, the CDR3 is TGTGCCAGCAGTCATTCCTGGGGGGGGAGTTTTTACGAGCAGTACTTC. The encoded protein is CASSHSWGGSFYEQYF.

V gene TRBV9 combines with J gene TRBJ2-1; D may be TRBD1 or TRBD2 (7 bases each). The germline V and J ends were trimmed by 3 bases and 5 bases, with 15 bases remaining between them. The CDR3 spans 15 residues. CDR1 and CDR2 (germline): SGDLS, YYNGEE. The DNA for the CDR3 is TGTGCCAGCAGCGAGGGGGCTAGCGGAAACAATGAGCAGTTCTTC. This encodes CASSEGASGNNEQFF.

This chain links TRBV5-1 with TRBJ2-7; 10 bases align to TRBD1. Germline-derived CDR1 and CDR2 are SGHRS and YFSETQ. This CDR3 has 15 amino acids. Unmatched junction bases numbered 8, after V lost 2 bases and J lost 6 bases. This CDR3 reads CASSFKTGGLGEQYF. In DNA, the CDR3 is TGCGCCAGCAGCTTCAAGACAGGGGGCTTGGGCGAGCAGTACTTC.